The 12 T cell receptor beta chains below all came from one sample that was sequenced in a study of T cell responses to AZD1222 COVID-19 vaccine. Clones were read by immunoSEQ multiplex PCR, and TCRdb kept only the in-frame ones, dropping some. Of about 120,000 clones listed, approximately 84% were seen once; the top ten hold roughly a tenth. This sample comprised peripheral blood, obtained on day 0 of AZD1222 vaccination. Receptors were obtained from an adult in good health.

This clone occurred once. CDR3 region: CASSPMRGNEQYF. The CDR3 region has the DNA TGTGCCAGCTCACCGATGAGGGGTAACGAGCAGTACTTC. This chain connects TRBV18 to TRBJ2-7; D possibly matches TRBD1 or TRBD2 (5 bases each). V was cut by 3 bases and J by 5 bases, with 11 bases left in between. The CDR3 totals 13 residues. CDR1 and CDR2 (germline): KGHSH, LQKENI.

This sequence joins TRBV4-1 and TRBJ2-5; TRBD1 is a possible D gene (5 bases). Germline V gene lookup returns CDR1 MGHRA and CDR2 YSYEKL. V shed 4 bases and J shed 5 bases, with 17 bases lying between them. The CDR3 runs to 15 residues. CDR3 DNA sequence: TGCGCCAGCAGCCCCAGGCCAGGGCAAGGGGAGACCCAGTACTTC. It translates to CASSPRPGQGETQYF.

V and J are TRBV4-2 and TRBJ2-2; D remains unclear. Germline V gives CDR1 LGHNA, CDR2 YNFKEQ. The CDR3 contains 12 residues. Trimming cost V 5 bases and J 4 bases, with 5 bases left between them. As DNA, the CDR3 is TGTGCCAGCAGCTATAGCACCGGGGAGCTGTTTTTT. It translates to CASSYSTGELFF.

This clone was observed once. The rearrangement uses TRBV7-8 and TRBJ2-2, with a tentative D call TRBD2 (5 bases). The ends were cut back, 1 base at V and 0 bases at J, with 12 bases in the middle. The CDR3 is 17 amino acids. The V gene's germline CDR1 is SGHVS and CDR2 FQNEAQ. The CDR3 protein is CASSLGYGLTNTGELFF. CDR3 DNA: TGTGCCAGCAGCTTAGGGTACGGACTGACGAACACCGGGGAGCTGTTTTTT.

CDR3 region: CASSVVSAGDTQYF. The CDR3 bases are TGTGCCAGCAGCGTAGTTTCAGCGGGAGATACGCAGTATTTT. The chain is built from TRBV9 and TRBJ2-3, with D possibly matching TRBD2 (6 bases). The CDR3 contains 14 residues. Trimming took 0 bases from V and 5 from J, leaving 10 bases between them. The V gene's germline CDR1 is SGDLS and CDR2 YYNGEE.

The V and J genes are TRBV10-3 and TRBJ1-1; 9 bases are a match to TRBD1. The germline CDR1 and CDR2 sequences are ENHRY and SYGVKD. This CDR3 contains 11 residues. The V gene end was trimmed by 10 bases and the J gene end by 7 bases; junction bases not matched to a gene: 4. The CDR3 DNA is TGTGCCACCCGACAGGGGGATGAAGCTTTCTTT. Translated: CATRQGDEAFF.

This chain uses TRBV27 with TRBJ2-5, with D tentatively TRBD2 (7 bases). In germline, CDR1 is MNHEY, CDR2 SMNVEV (reference sequence). The CDR3 is 15 amino acids. The V end was cut by 3 bases, the J end by 4 bases, with 15 bases between. The CDR3 region is CASSLGGGRGETQYF. CDR3 bases: TGTGCCAGCAGTTTGGGCGGGGGCCGGGGAGAGACCCAGTACTTC.

This chain links TRBV2 with TRBJ2-7; D is perhaps TRBD1 (6 bases). The V gene's germline CDR1 is SNHLY and CDR2 FYNNEI. CDR3 length: 15 amino acids. V was cut by 4 bases and J by 3 bases, with 16 bases left in between. CDR3 sequence (DNA): TGTGCCAGCAGTGGCGAACAGGGACGGAACTACGAGCAGTACTTC. Its protein is CASSGEQGRNYEQYF.

The chain links TRBV7-8 to TRBJ2-7; 7 bases align to TRBD1. The CDR3 contains 16 residues. Per germline, CDR1 SGHVS and CDR2 FQNEAQ. V was clipped by 5 bases and J by 0 bases; unmatched bases: 10. The CDR3 sequence is CASSRLTGVGSYEQYF. The CDR3 region has the DNA TGTGCCAGCAGCCGACTAACAGGGGTAGGCTCCTACGAGCAGTACTTC.

The chain has TRBV7-2 and TRBJ1-3; D not certain. CDR3 length equals 13 residues. V shed 4 bases and J shed 5 bases, with 9 bases lying between them. Germline-derived CDR1 and CDR2 are SGHTA and FQGNSA. CDR3 DNA sequence: TGTGCCAGCAGCTCCCTTCGACGAAACACCATATATTTT. This codes for CASSSLRRNTIYF.

The chain links TRBV28 to TRBJ1-2; D is perhaps TRBD1 (6 bases). Germline V gene sequence: CDR1 MDHEN, CDR2 SYDVKM. The germline V and J ends were trimmed by 5 bases and 3 bases, with 13 bases remaining between them. There are 14 residues in the CDR3. CDR3 residues: CASSLRTAYYGYTF. Written as DNA, the CDR3 is TGTGCCAGCAGTCTCAGGACAGCTTACTATGGCTACACCTTC.

This clone was observed a single time. The J gene is TRBJ2-7, the V gene TRBV6-6; D is perhaps TRBD1 (5 bases). The germline gives CDR1 MNHNY, CDR2 SVGAGI (reference sequence). The V end lost 2 bases, the J end lost 7 bases, and 12 bases lay between the germline ends. CDR3 length: 13 residues. CDR3 in amino acids: CASSYPTVREQYF. The CDR3 nucleotides read TGTGCCAGCAGTTACCCGACAGTGAGAGAGCAGTACTTC.